The clone carrying this T cell receptor beta chain has more than one count but fewer than ten. Other DNA sequences in the same sample also yield this CDR3. With 8 bases removed from V and 2 bases from J, the gap between germline ends came to 6 bases. Germline CDR1 is MNHEY and CDR2 is SVGAGI. The CDR3 sequence is 11 residues long. The data originate from a study of blood T cell repertoires in COVID-19. Clones were sequenced by immunoSEQ multiplex PCR, and TCRdb holds only the in-frame ones, with some missing. Of about 250,000 clones listed, around 83% were seen once; the top ten hold approximately 8.6%.

The source is a man in his forties or fifties with active or convalescent COVID-19. Sequencing used peripheral blood. The chain links TRBV6-5 to TRBJ1-2, with D uncertain. This CDR3 is CASGGNYGYTF. The CDR3 nucleotides read TGTGCCAGCGGAGGGAACTATGGCTACACCTTC.